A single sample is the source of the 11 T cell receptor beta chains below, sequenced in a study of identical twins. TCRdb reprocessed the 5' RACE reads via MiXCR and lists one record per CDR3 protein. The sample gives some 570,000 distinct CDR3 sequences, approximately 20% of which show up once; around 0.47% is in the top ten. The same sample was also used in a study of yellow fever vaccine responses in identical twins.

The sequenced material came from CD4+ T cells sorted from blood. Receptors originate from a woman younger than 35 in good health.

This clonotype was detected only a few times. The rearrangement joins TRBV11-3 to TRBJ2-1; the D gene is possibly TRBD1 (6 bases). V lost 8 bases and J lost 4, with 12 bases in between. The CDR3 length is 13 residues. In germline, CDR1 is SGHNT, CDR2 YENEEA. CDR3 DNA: TGTGCCAGCGGTACAGGGACGTACAATGAGCAGTTCTTC. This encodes CASGTGTYNEQFF.

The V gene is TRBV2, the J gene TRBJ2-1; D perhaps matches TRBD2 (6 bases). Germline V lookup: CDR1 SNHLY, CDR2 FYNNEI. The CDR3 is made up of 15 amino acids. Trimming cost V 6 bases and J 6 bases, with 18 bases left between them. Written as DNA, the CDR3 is TGTGCCAGCAGGATGACTAGTTGGGGCACCAATGAGCAGTTCTTC. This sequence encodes CASRMTSWGTNEQFF.

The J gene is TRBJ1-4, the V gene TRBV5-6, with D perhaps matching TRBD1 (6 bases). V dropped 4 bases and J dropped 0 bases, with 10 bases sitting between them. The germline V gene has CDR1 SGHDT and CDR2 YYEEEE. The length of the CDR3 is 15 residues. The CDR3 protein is CASSPTGATNEKLFF. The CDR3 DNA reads TGTGCCAGCAGCCCGACAGGTGCAACTAATGAAAAACTGTTTTTT.

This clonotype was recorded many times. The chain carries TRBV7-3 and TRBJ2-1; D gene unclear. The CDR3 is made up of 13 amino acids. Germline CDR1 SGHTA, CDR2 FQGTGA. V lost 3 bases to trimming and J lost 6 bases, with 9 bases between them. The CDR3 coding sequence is TGTGCCAGCAGCTTTGTAGCCTCCAATGAGCAGTTCTTC. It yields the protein CASSFVASNEQFF.

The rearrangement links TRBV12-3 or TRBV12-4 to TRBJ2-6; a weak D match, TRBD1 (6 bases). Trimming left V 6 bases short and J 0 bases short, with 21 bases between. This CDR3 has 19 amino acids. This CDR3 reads CASSPSPGQMDSGANVLTF. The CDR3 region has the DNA TGTGCCAGCAGCCCTAGCCCGGGACAAATGGACTCTGGGGCCAACGTCCTGACTTTC.

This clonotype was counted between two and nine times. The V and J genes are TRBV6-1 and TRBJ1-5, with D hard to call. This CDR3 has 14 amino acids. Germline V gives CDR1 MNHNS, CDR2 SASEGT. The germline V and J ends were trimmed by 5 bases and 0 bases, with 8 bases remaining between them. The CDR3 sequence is CASSQHDSNQPQHF. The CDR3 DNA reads TGTGCCAGCAGTCAACATGATAGCAATCAGCCCCAGCATTTT.

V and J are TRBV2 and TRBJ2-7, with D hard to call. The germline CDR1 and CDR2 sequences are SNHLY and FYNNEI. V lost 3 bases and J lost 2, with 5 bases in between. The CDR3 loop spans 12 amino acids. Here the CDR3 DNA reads TGTGCCAGCAGTGATACCCCCTACGAGCAGTACTTC. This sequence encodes CASSDTPYEQYF.

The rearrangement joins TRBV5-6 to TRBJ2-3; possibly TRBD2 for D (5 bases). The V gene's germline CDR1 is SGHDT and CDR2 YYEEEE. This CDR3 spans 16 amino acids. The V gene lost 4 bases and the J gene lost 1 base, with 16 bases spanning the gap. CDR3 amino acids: CASSPPGPAGTDTQYF. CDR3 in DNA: TGTGCCAGCAGCCCCCCGGGCCCAGCGGGCACAGATACGCAGTATTTT.

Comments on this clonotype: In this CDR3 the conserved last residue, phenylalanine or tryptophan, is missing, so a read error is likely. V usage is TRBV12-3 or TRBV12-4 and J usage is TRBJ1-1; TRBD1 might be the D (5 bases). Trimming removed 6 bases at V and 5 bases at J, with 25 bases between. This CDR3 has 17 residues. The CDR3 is CASSPPGLTREWTEAFS. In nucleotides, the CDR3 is TGTGCCAGCAGCCCCCCGGGACTCACCCGAGAATGGACTGAAGCTTTCTCT.

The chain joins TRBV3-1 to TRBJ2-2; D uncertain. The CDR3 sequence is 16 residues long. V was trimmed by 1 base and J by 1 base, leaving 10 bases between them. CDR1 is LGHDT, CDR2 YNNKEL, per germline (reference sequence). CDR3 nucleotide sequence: TGTGCCAGCAGCCAAGGAATGGGCAAGAACACCGGGGAGCTGTTTTTT. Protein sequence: CASSQGMGKNTGELFF.

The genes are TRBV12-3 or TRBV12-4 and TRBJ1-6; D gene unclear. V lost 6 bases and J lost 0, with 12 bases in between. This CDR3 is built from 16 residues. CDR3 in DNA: TGTGCCAGCAGCACATGGGGAATCTCCTATAATTCACCCCTCCACTTT. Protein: CASSTWGISYNSPLHF.